The 24 T cell receptor beta chains listed next were all sequenced from one sample in a study of CD8 T cells in ankylosing spondylitis. TCRdb re-analysed the 5' RACE reads in MiXCR, keeping a single row per CDR3 protein. The sample lists about 330,000 distinct CDR3 sequences, roughly 8% occurring once. Their recognized antigens are unknown. The study's findings and limits: There was a TCR beta motif, made of 7 or 8 highly homologous variants, that appeared characteristic of ankylosing spondylitis blood.

Sequences were obtained from blood, either unsorted or a sorted T cell fraction (not recorded which). The source of these receptors is a male donor with ankylosing spondylitis.

Ten or more counts support this clonotype. The rearrangement uses TRBV10-3 and TRBJ2-3; TRBD2 matches 8 bases. V was clipped by 0 bases and J by 3 bases; unmatched bases: 5. The CDR3 is made up of 16 amino acids. Looked up from germline, CDR1 is ENHRY and CDR2 is SYGVKD. Written as DNA, the CDR3 is TGTGCCATCAGTGAGTCGTCAACTAGCGGTACAGATACGCAGTATTTT. It encodes CAISESSTSGTDTQYF.

The chain carries TRBV7-2 and TRBJ2-3; tentative D call: TRBD2 (5 bases). The CDR3 is made up of 14 amino acids. The V end lost 3 bases, the J end lost 2 bases, and 9 bases lay between the germline ends. Germline V gene sequence: CDR1 SGHTA, CDR2 FQGNSA. CDR3 DNA sequence: TGTGCCAGCAGCTTTGTGGGAGACACAGATACGCAGTATTTT. Its protein is CASSFVGDTDTQYF.

For the CDR3, the DNA is TGTGCCAGCAGCTTAAATGGCGTATACAATGAGCAGTTCTTC. It is translated as CASSLNGVYNEQFF. V usage is TRBV7-3 and J usage is TRBJ2-1, with no clear D. The CDR3 has 14 residues. The V gene lost 1 base and the J gene lost 4 bases, with 8 bases spanning the gap. Germline-derived CDR1 and CDR2 are SGHTA and FQGTGA. Variable domain in full (rest from reference TRBV7-3 and TRBJ2-1): GAGVSQTPSNKVTEKGKYVELRCDPISGHTALYWYRQSLGQGPEFLIYFQGTGAADDSGLPNDRFFAVRPEGSVSTLKIQRTERGDSAVYLCASSLNGVYNEQFFGPGTRLTVL.

V and J are TRBV6-1 and TRBJ1-5, with D possibly being TRBD1 (5 bases). CDR3 length equals 14 residues. Trimming cost V 6 bases and J 4 bases, with 13 bases left between them. The germline gives CDR1 MNHNS, CDR2 SASEGT. The CDR3 sequence: CASSSGSVNQPQHF. The CDR3, as DNA: TGTGCCAGCAGCTCAGGGTCAGTTAATCAGCCCCAGCATTTT.

This clonotype was recorded many times. This rearrangement joins TRBV9 to TRBJ2-1, with D possibly TRBD2 on 5 matching bases. V dropped 4 bases and J dropped 4 bases, with 12 bases sitting between them. Germline V gene data show CDR1 as SGDLS and CDR2 as YYNGEE. The CDR3 runs 14 residues. The CDR3 spells CASSLSPGYNEQFF. CDR3 bases: TGTGCCAGCAGCCTTTCGCCGGGGTACAATGAGCAGTTCTTC.

The rearrangement links TRBV6-1 to TRBJ1-4; no firm D call. Trimming removed 4 bases from V and 5 bases from J, with 8 bases in between. Germline CDR1 reads MNHNS; CDR2 reads SASEGT. The CDR3 has 13 residues. CDR3 in DNA: TGTGCCAGCAGTGCCTCCCGGAATGAAAAACTGTTTTTT. It encodes CASSASRNEKLFF.

This clonotype has ten or more counts. V usage is TRBV20-1 and J usage is TRBJ2-4; D possibly uses TRBD1 or TRBD2 (5 bases each). CDR3 length: 14 residues. V shed 1 base and J shed 3 bases, with 10 bases lying between them. Germline V gene sequence: CDR1 DFQATT, CDR2 SNEGSKA (reference sequence). CDR3 region: CSARVGAVKNIQYF. In nucleotides, the CDR3 is TGCAGTGCTAGAGTCGGGGCCGTCAAAAACATTCAGTACTTC.

The rearrangement uses TRBV18 and TRBJ2-7; TRBD2 matches 8 bases. V was pared by 3 bases and J by 4 bases, with 8 bases of the junction left unmatched. Looked up from germline, CDR1 is KGHSH and CDR2 is LQKENI. There are 15 residues in the CDR3. CDR3 bases: TGTGCCAGCTCACCCGCCGGGACTAGTTGGTACGAGCAGTACTTC. Its protein product is CASSPAGTSWYEQYF.

This clonotype was counted between two and nine times. This rearrangement joins TRBV18 to TRBJ1-1, with D hard to call. Trimming stripped 2 bases from V and 5 bases from J, with 15 bases between. Germline CDR1 reads KGHSH; CDR2 reads LQKENI. The CDR3 is 15 residues long. The CDR3 spells CASSPGRGSGTEAFF. The CDR3, as DNA: TGTGCCAGCTCACCAGGTAGAGGGTCGGGAACTGAAGCTTTCTTT.

This clonotype was seen more than once but under ten times. The chain joins TRBV25-1 to TRBJ1-6; D gene unclear. Germline V gene sequence: CDR1 MGHDK, CDR2 SYGVNS. The CDR3 is 17 residues long. Trimming pared 1 base from V and 2 bases from J, leaving 12 bases between. The CDR3 region has the DNA TGTGCCAGCAGTGAATTTCGGGGAGGGACCTATAATTCACCCCTCCACTTT. This gives the protein CASSEFRGGTYNSPLHF.

V is TRBV19 and J is TRBJ2-1, with D hard to call. Germline CDR1 LNHDA, CDR2 SQIVND (reference sequence). The CDR3 has 13 amino acids. V lost 2 bases, J lost 6 bases, and 8 bases lay in between. In nucleotides, the CDR3 is TGTGCCAGTAGTATATTTGATTCCAATGAGCAGTTCTTC. Translation: CASSIFDSNEQFF.

The rearrangement links TRBV20-1 to TRBJ1-3; no reliable D call. Germline assignment: CDR1 DFQATT and CDR2 SNEGSKA (reference sequence). The CDR3 extends over 15 amino acids. With 6 bases removed from V and 4 bases from J, the gap between germline ends came to 19 bases. Here the CDR3 reads CSAQTPWLRGNTIYF. The CDR3 DNA follows: TGCAGTGCGCAAACCCCCTGGCTCCGGGGAAACACCATATATTTT.

This clonotype was detected many times. The V and J genes are TRBV11-2 and TRBJ2-6; D unresolved. The CDR3 is made up of 14 amino acids. Trimming removed 3 bases at V and 0 bases at J, with 3 bases between. The germline V gene encodes CDR1 SGHAT and CDR2 FQNNGV. CDR3 DNA: TGTGCCAGCAGCTTGATCTCTGGGGCCAACGTCCTGACTTTC. Translation: CASSLISGANVLTF. The whole variable domain, remainder taken from reference TRBV11-2 and TRBJ2-6, is EAGVAQSPRYKIIEKRQSVAFWCNPISGHATLYWYQQILGQGPKLLIQFQNNGVVDDSQLPKDRFSAERLKGVDSTLKIQPAKLEDSAVYLCASSLISGANVLTFGAGSRLTVL.

This clonotype came up many times. The J gene is TRBJ1-5, the V gene TRBV12-3 or TRBV12-4; weak D call: TRBD1 (5 bases). V was trimmed by 0 bases and J by 4 bases, leaving 10 bases between them. The CDR3 is 15 amino acids. CDR3 in DNA: TGTGCCAGCAGTTTAGCCCAGGGTGGGAATCAGCCCCAGCATTTT. Its translation is CASSLAQGGNQPQHF.

This clonotype was seen repeatedly, ten times or more. The chain couples TRBV29-1 to TRBJ1-5; no definite D call. The CDR3 loop spans 13 amino acids. The V gene lost 0 bases and the J gene lost 9 bases, with 12 bases spanning the gap. Germline V gene data show CDR1 as SQVTM and CDR2 as ANQGSEA. The CDR3 reads CSVEEGSGVPQHF. The CDR3 bases are TGCAGCGTTGAAGAAGGGAGCGGGGTGCCCCAGCATTTT.

This clonotype was seen ten or more times. V usage is TRBV27 and J usage is TRBJ1-5; D uncertain. Per the germline V gene, CDR1 is MNHEY and CDR2 is SMNVEV (reference sequence). Trimming left V 3 bases short and J 3 bases short, with 9 bases between. CDR3 length: 14 residues. CDR3 sequence: CASSFSGYNQPQHF. The DNA for the CDR3 is TGTGCCAGCAGTTTCTCGGGATACAATCAGCCCCAGCATTTT.

This clonotype was found many times. The chain is built from TRBV18 and TRBJ2-1, with TRBD2 identical over 7 bases. The V and J ends lost 2 bases and 0 bases, in that order; junction bases with no gene match: 4. The V gene's germline CDR1 is KGHSH and CDR2 LQKENI. This CDR3 spans 16 amino acids. CDR3 DNA sequence: TGTGCCAGCTCACCATCTCGCGGGAGCTCCTACAATGAGCAGTTCTTC. Translated, it gives CASSPSRGSSYNEQFF.

The CDR3 is CASSRSGANSGNTIYF. The CDR3 nucleotides are TGCGCCAGCAGCCGGTCGGGAGCCAACTCTGGAAACACCATATATTTT. This chain joins TRBV5-1 and TRBJ1-3; no clear D. Trimming shortened V by 4 bases and J by 0 bases, and 14 bases separated the two germline ends. This CDR3 contains 16 residues. Germline lookup yields CDR1 SGHRS and CDR2 YFSETQ.

The chain combines TRBV28 with TRBJ1-1, with 8 bases fitting TRBD1. Germline V gives CDR1 MDHEN, CDR2 SYDVKM. V shed 2 bases and J 7 bases; nucleotides not matched to a gene: 6. This CDR3 spans 14 amino acids. The CDR3 DNA sequence: TGTGCCAGCAGTTTAATACAGGGGGTCAGTGAAGCTTTCTTT. Protein: CASSLIQGVSEAFF.

There are many counts of this clonotype. The gene calls are TRBV5-1 and TRBJ2-3; D unclear. Germline V lookup: CDR1 SGHRS, CDR2 YFSETQ. Trimming removed 0 bases at V and 2 bases at J, with 7 bases between. The length of the CDR3 is 14 residues. The CDR3 bases are TGCGCCAGCAGCTTGGACGCCACCACAGATACGCAGTATTTT. As protein: CASSLDATTDTQYF.

This clonotype appeared a few times. V usage is TRBV10-3 and J usage is TRBJ2-7; D is possibly TRBD2 (5 bases). This CDR3 is 15 amino acids long. The germline gives CDR1 ENHRY, CDR2 SYGVKD. V was cut by 0 bases and J by 4 bases, with 13 bases left in between. The CDR3: CAISESAVPEYEQYF. For the CDR3, the DNA is TGTGCCATCAGTGAGTCAGCGGTACCTGAGTACGAGCAGTACTTC.

This clonotype was detected only a few times. V and J are TRBV20-1 and TRBJ1-1; D remains ambiguous. The V end lost 7 bases, the J end lost 4 bases, and 13 bases lay between the germline ends. CDR3 size: 12 residues. Germline CDR1 reads DFQATT; CDR2 reads SNEGSKA (reference sequence). CDR3 amino acids: CSVPSLGTEAFF. The CDR3 nucleotides are TGCAGTGTCCCCTCCTTGGGCACTGAAGCTTTCTTT.

This clonotype has more than one count but fewer than ten. Sequence at one end of the junction differs from germline and may be a read error. The V and J genes are TRBV2 and TRBJ1-1; TRBD1 might be the D (5 bases). CDR1 SNHLY and CDR2 FYNNEI come from the germline V gene. The CDR3 consists of 14 residues. CDR3 nucleotides: TGTGCCAGCAGAGAAGGGGTCTCGGGCACTGAAGCTTTCTTT. As protein: CASREGVSGTEAFF.

This clonotype was recorded a few times. V is TRBV7-9 and J is TRBJ2-5; D possibly corresponds to TRBD1 (6 bases). This CDR3 is built from 12 residues. Between the trimmed V and J ends, which lost 5 bases and 3 bases, there was a span of 7 bases. Germline V gives CDR1 SEHNR, CDR2 FQNEAQ (reference sequence). The CDR3 nucleotides are TGTGCCAGCAGCAACAGGGAAGAGACCCAGTACTTC. Translated: CASSNREETQYF.